This T cell receptor (beta chain) came from a study of T-cell memory formation after mild COVID-19. General study results and limits: Memory sampled before infection contained some responding clones, suggesting cross-reactive memory joined.

This clonotype was counted between two and nine times. Antigen: not known. Germline lookup yields CDR1 LGHNA and CDR2 YSLEER. CDR3 length: 14 amino acids. The V and J ends lost 8 bases and 4 bases respectively, with 17 bases between them. With constant-segment primers, 5'RACE yielded cDNA libraries of TCR alpha and TCR beta that carried sample barcodes and UMIs. MiXCR, run by TCRdb on the 5' RACE reads, gives a single entry per CDR3 protein. The sample carries a few hundred thousand distinct CDR3 sequences, 15% to 20% recorded once. The sequence was collected from a young man who had mild COVID-19 (a few samples of this study predate the infection). Cell type and time point are not known. The chain couples TRBV4-3 to TRBJ1-1; D possibly corresponds to TRBD1 (5 bases). The sequenced material came from PBMCs or a T cell subset sorted from them (not recorded which). CDR3: CASEPEAGVTEAFF. The CDR3 coding sequence is TGCGCCAGCGAACCAGAGGCGGGGGTCACTGAAGCTTTCTTT.